This T cell receptor (beta chain) was documented in a study of blood T cells in healthy people across ages. PCR was performed a second time for roughly 7 to 12 cycles using a sample-barcoded 5' primer and a J-beta primer mix. In TCRdb, the 5' RACE reads were re-called with MiXCR into one record per CDR3 protein. The sample includes approximately 360,000 distinct CDR3 sequences, about 55% seen only once; the top ten take 51%. The germline gives CDR1 MNHEY, CDR2 SVGAGI. This CDR3 has 15 residues. The V gene is TRBV6-5, the J gene TRBJ2-1; 8 nucleotides agree with TRBD2. With the DNA end fitting TRBJ2-7 better, the J assignment may be wrong. The clonotype was recovered from a man in his sixties in good health. The specimen sequenced was blood. The CDR3 is CASSPLGGAYNEQYF. For the CDR3, the DNA is TGTGCCAGCAGCCCCCTCGGGGGGGCCTACAATGAGCAGTACTTC.